These 16 T cell receptor beta chains were sequenced from one sample in a study of cytomegalovirus exposure and HLA in healthy donors. 13 Jbeta primers and 60 Vbeta primers were used for the PCR. The table came from immunoSEQ multiplex PCR; TCRdb's copy has only in-frame clones and leaves some out. The sample lists approximately 110,000 clones, 74% occurring once. The sequencing sample was made of PBMCs. These receptors were obtained from a man aged 25 to 40 in good health and CMV-seropositive.

J is TRBJ2-7 and V is TRBV12-5, with D possibly matching TRBD2 (6 bases). The CDR3 length is 11 residues. Trimming removed 11 bases from V and 3 bases from J, with 11 bases in between. In germline, CDR1 is LGHNT, CDR2 FRNRAP. CDR3 sequence reads: CASGVVYEQYF. CDR3 DNA sequence: TGTGCTTCGGGGGTAGTCTACGAGCAGTACTTC.

V is TRBV27 and J is TRBJ1-6; D is possibly TRBD1 (5 bases). The CDR3 length is 13 residues. The V end was cut by 3 bases, the J end by 9 bases, with 9 bases between. CDR1 MNHEY and CDR2 SMNVEV come from the germline V gene (reference sequence). The CDR3 spells CASSLGLRSPLHF. The CDR3 region has the DNA TGTGCCAGCAGTTTGGGACTTCGTTCACCCCTCCACTTT.

The rearrangement links TRBV10-3 to TRBJ2-3; 13 bases align to TRBD2. Per the germline V gene, CDR1 is ENHRY and CDR2 is SYGVKD. With 6 bases clipped from V and 4 bases from J, the junction kept 10 bases outside the gene matches. The CDR3 runs 17 residues. The CDR3 bases are TGTGCCATCAGGCAACCGGGACTAGCGGGGAAGGCAGATACGCAGTATTTT. Translation: CAIRQPGLAGKADTQYF.

This sequence joins TRBV4-2 and TRBJ2-5; no reliable D call. The end of the DNA aligns better with TRBJ2-7, so the J call may be wrong. CDR3 size: 15 residues. Germline CDR1 and CDR2: LGHNA and YNFKEQ. CDR3 residues: CASSQDLQRVYEQYF. The CDR3 coding sequence is TGTGCCAGCAGCCAAGATCTACAGAGAGTCTACGAGCAGTACTTC.

The CDR3 sequence: CASSSRGQDRGGNTIYF. The CDR3 nucleotides read TGTGCCAGCAGCTCGAGAGGTCAAGACAGGGGAGGAAACACCATATATTTT. The V gene is TRBV9, the J gene TRBJ1-3; TRBD1 agrees at 8 bases. Looked up from germline, CDR1 is SGDLS and CDR2 is YYNGEE. CDR3 length: 17 residues. Unmatched junction bases numbered 13, after V lost 4 bases and J lost 4 bases.

This clone was seen once. The gene calls are TRBV9 and TRBJ2-7; tentatively, D is TRBD2 (5 bases). The CDR3 covers 16 residues. In germline, CDR1 is SGDLS, CDR2 YYNGEE. Trimming pared 4 bases from V and 9 bases from J, leaving 26 bases between. CDR3 protein: CASSPESGVVLGGQYF. The CDR3 region has the DNA TGTGCCAGCAGCCCTGAGTCCGGGGTCGTTTTAGGCGGGCAGTACTTC.

Only a few counts were recorded for this clone. The chain joins TRBV4-1 to TRBJ1-1, with a possible D match to TRBD1 (6 bases). The CDR3 extends over 14 amino acids. Trimming shortened V by 6 bases and J by 1 base, and 12 bases separated the two germline ends. In germline, CDR1 is MGHRA, CDR2 YSYEKL. This CDR3 is CASSARTENTEAFF. In nucleotides, the CDR3 is TGCGCCAGCAGTGCCCGGACAGAGAACACTGAAGCTTTCTTT.

The chain is built from TRBV2 and TRBJ2-1; 10 bases are a match to TRBD2. The V and J ends lost 6 bases and 5 bases, in that order; junction bases with no gene match: 10. The CDR3 sequence is 16 residues long. Germline CDR1 is SNHLY and CDR2 is FYNNEI. The CDR3 is CASSRVLAGDNNEQFF. In DNA form, the CDR3 reads TGTGCCAGCAGCAGGGTCCTAGCGGGGGACAACAATGAGCAGTTCTTC.

The chain employs TRBV2 and TRBJ2-7, with a weak D call TRBD1 (6 bases). The germline V and J ends were trimmed by 7 bases and 8 bases, with 15 bases remaining between them. Germline V gene sequence: CDR1 SNHLY, CDR2 FYNNEI. The CDR3 is 12 amino acids. The CDR3, as DNA: TGTGCCAGCATGGTTTTGGGGGCTAAGCAGTACTTC. The encoded protein is CASMVLGAKQYF.

The chain recombines TRBV2 with TRBJ1-5; 10 nucleotides agree with TRBD1. J lost 1 base, V lost 7 bases, and 10 bases had no gene match. The CDR3 has 17 amino acids. Germline CDR1 and CDR2: SNHLY and FYNNEI. DNA of the CDR3: TGTGCCAGCACGGGACAGGGGAGACCCGTGAGCAATCAGCCCCAGCATTTT. Translating it yields CASTGQGRPVSNQPQHF. The full variable domain, with the rest looked up from reference TRBV2 and TRBJ1-5, is EPEVTQTPSHQVTQMGQEVILRCVPISNHLYFYWYRQILGQKVEFLVSFYNNEISEKSEIFDDQFSVERPDGSNFTLKIRSTKLEDSAMYFCASTGQGRPVSNQPQHFGDGTRLSIL.

The V and J genes are TRBV5-1 and TRBJ1-2, with 7 positions matching TRBD1. Germline lookup yields CDR1 SGHRS and CDR2 YFSETQ. The CDR3 consists of 15 residues. The V gene end was trimmed by 1 base and the J gene end by 6 bases; junction bases not matched to a gene: 9. The CDR3 nucleotides are TGCGCCAGCAGCTTGCTACAGGGGTTGGGGAATGGCTACACCTTC. Translation gives CASSLLQGLGNGYTF.

This chain connects TRBV15 to TRBJ2-2; 13 nucleotides line up with TRBD2. J was trimmed by 7 bases and V by 5 bases; bases with no gene match: 4. Germline loops: CDR1 LNHNV, CDR2 YYDKDF (reference sequence). The CDR3 contains 15 residues. CDR3 protein: CATSQGLAGLGELFF. The CDR3 DNA is TGTGCCACCAGCCAGGGACTAGCGGGGCTCGGGGAGCTGTTTTTT.

This chain links TRBV5-1 with TRBJ2-2; D not resolved. This CDR3 has 16 amino acids. Trimming left V 2 bases short and J 3 bases short, with 14 bases between. Germline assignment: CDR1 SGHRS and CDR2 YFSETQ. The CDR3 protein is CASSFMGAPDTGELFF. In DNA, the CDR3 is TGCGCCAGCAGCTTCATGGGCGCCCCAGACACCGGGGAGCTGTTTTTT.

The chain uses TRBV18 and TRBJ2-3, with D tentatively TRBD2 (5 bases). CDR3 length: 15 amino acids. The germline gives CDR1 KGHSH, CDR2 LQKENI. The V and J ends lost 6 bases and 2 bases respectively, with 15 bases between them. The CDR3 is CASSPPGFTTDTQYF. The DNA of the CDR3 is TGTGCCAGCTCCCCCCCGGGGTTCACCACAGATACGCAGTATTTT.

The rearrangement joins TRBV9 to TRBJ1-4; D is perhaps TRBD1 (5 bases). Per germline, CDR1 SGDLS and CDR2 YYNGEE. The CDR3 length is 16 residues. V dropped 4 bases and J dropped 7 bases, with 20 bases sitting between them. The CDR3 loop reads CASSSQGGQDGEKLFF. CDR3 coding DNA: TGTGCCAGCAGCTCCCAGGGAGGGCAGGACGGTGAAAAACTGTTTTTT.

CDR3 protein: CASSPQVFYEQYF. CDR3 bases: TGTGCCAGTAGTCCACAGGTTTTCTACGAGCAGTACTTC. V and J are TRBV19 and TRBJ2-7, with a weak D call TRBD1 (5 bases). V gave up 5 bases and J gave up 3 bases, with 11 bases separating them. Germline V gene lookup returns CDR1 LNHDA and CDR2 SQIVND (reference sequence). This CDR3 has 13 residues.